Below, 5 T cell receptor beta chains from the same sample are listed, as sequenced in a study of T cell changes during pregnancy in multiple sclerosis. This table comes from immunoSEQ multiplex PCR, and its TCRdb copy is limited to in-frame clones, with some not included. The sample yields some 30,000 clones, roughly nine tenths seen once. The sample here was CD8+ T cells from peripheral blood mononuclear cells, taken in the third trimester of pregnancy. The origin of the receptors is a female donor with multiple sclerosis, enrolled in a pregnancy study.

V is TRBV9 and J is TRBJ2-7, with D possibly matching TRBD2 (6 bases). The germline V and J ends were trimmed by 0 bases and 2 bases, with 12 bases remaining between them. This CDR3 has 15 residues. From germline, CDR1 is SGDLS and CDR2 YYNGEE. CDR3 DNA sequence: TGTGCCAGCAGCGTAGCCGGGACTCCAACCTACGAGCAGTACTTC. Amino acid sequence: CASSVAGTPTYEQYF.

Here the CDR3 reads CASSERTGTRETQYF. The CDR3, as DNA: TGTGCCAGCAGCGAGAGGACAGGTACCAGGGAGACCCAGTACTTC. V usage is TRBV9 and J usage is TRBJ2-5; 7 nucleotides match TRBD1. V dropped 3 bases and J dropped 5; count of bases not matched to a gene: 10. The CDR3 consists of 15 residues. Germline V lookup: CDR1 SGDLS, CDR2 YYNGEE. The variable domain in full, with the rest retrieved from reference TRBV9 and TRBJ2-5, is DSGVTQTPKHLITATGQRVTLRCSPRSGDLSVYWYQQSLDQGLQFLIQYYNGEERAKGNILERFSAQQFPDLHSELNLSSLELGDSALYFCASSERTGTRETQYFGPGTRLLVL.

This clone was observed a few times. The chain joins TRBV7-6 to TRBJ2-6; 10 nucleotides match TRBD2. Trimming took 1 base from V and 0 from J; bases not matched to a gene: 6. Germline CDR1 is SGHVS and CDR2 is FNYEAQ. The CDR3 runs to 19 residues. CDR3 DNA: TGTGCCAGCAGCTTAGGTGGGACTAGCGTCCCCTCTGGGGCCAACGTCCTGACTTTC. It encodes CASSLGGTSVPSGANVLTF.

The genes are TRBV5-1 and TRBJ1-4, with unresolved D. The CDR3 is 17 amino acids. Trimming pared 2 bases from V and 0 bases from J, leaving 14 bases between. From germline, CDR1 is SGHRS and CDR2 YFSETQ. CDR3 residues: CASSFFTADATNEKLFF. For the CDR3, the DNA is TGCGCCAGCAGCTTTTTTACGGCGGATGCAACTAATGAAAAACTGTTTTTT.

The gene calls are TRBV6-6 and TRBJ2-7; TRBD1 matches 9 bases. V was clipped by 6 bases and J by 4 bases; unmatched bases: 7. CDR1 is MNHNY, CDR2 SVGAGI, per germline (reference sequence). This CDR3 has 14 residues. This CDR3 is CASSPPGTGYEQYF. In nucleotides, the CDR3 is TGTGCCAGCAGCCCCCCCGGGACAGGGTACGAGCAGTACTTC.